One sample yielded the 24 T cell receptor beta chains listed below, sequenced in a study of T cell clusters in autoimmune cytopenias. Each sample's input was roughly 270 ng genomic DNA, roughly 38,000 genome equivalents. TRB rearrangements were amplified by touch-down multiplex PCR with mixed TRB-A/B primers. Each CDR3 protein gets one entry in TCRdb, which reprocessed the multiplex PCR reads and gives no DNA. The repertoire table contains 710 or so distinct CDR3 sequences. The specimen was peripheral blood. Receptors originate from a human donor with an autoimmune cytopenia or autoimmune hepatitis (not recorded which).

CDR3 amino acids: CASSDSAGGANEQFF. The chain links TRBV6-4 to TRBJ2-1; TCRdb gives TRBD2 as the D gene, but with no DNA this cannot be confirmed. The CDR3 runs 15 residues. From germline, CDR1 is MRHNA and CDR2 SNTAGT.

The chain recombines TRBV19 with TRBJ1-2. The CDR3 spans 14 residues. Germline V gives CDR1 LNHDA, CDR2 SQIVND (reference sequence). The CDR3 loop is CASSITQWTDGYTF.

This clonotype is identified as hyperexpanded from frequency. The chain's CDR3 is CASSQGQPSEQYF. J is TRBJ2-7 and V is TRBV19; checking the TCRdb D call of TRBD1 is not possible without DNA. The CDR3 has 13 residues. The germline CDR1 and CDR2 sequences are LNHDA and SQIVND (reference sequence).

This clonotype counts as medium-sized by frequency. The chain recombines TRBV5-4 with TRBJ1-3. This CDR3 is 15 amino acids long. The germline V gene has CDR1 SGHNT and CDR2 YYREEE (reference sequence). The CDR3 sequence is CASSLTGGAGNTIYF.

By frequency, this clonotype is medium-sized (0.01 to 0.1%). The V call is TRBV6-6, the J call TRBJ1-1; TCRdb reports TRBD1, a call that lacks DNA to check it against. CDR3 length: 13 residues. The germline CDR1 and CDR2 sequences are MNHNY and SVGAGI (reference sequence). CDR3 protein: CASSLGTGVEAFF.

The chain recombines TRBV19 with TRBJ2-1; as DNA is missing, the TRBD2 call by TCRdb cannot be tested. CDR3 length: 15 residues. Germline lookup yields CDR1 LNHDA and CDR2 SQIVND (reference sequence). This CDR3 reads CASSSTSGSYNEQFF.

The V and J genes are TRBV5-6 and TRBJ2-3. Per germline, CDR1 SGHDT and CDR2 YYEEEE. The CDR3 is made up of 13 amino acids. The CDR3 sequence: CASSKVRTDTQYF.

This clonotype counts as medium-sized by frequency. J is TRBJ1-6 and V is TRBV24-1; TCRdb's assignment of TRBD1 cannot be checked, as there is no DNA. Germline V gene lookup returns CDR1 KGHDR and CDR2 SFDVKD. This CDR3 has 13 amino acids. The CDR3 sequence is CATSEAPYSPLHF.

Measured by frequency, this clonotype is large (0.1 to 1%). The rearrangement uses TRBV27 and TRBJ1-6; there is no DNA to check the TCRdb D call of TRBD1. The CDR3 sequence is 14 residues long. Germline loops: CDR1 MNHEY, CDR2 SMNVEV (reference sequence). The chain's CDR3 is CASSFRDTNLPLHF.

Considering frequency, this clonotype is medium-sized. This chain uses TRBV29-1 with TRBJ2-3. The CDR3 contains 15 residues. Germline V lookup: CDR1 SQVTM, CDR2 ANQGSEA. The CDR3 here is CSMPIFRGRSDTQYF.

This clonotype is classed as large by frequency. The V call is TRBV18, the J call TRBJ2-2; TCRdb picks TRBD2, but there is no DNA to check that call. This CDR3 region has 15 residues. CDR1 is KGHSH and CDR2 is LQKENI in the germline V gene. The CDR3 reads CASSPGTPGTGELFF.

The CDR3 region is CAWSVQTQTYEQYF. The chain uses TRBV30 and TRBJ2-7. The CDR3 loop spans 14 amino acids. Germline V CDR1 and CDR2: GTSNPN, SVGIG (reference sequence). Filled out from reference TRBV30 and TRBJ2-7, the complete variable domain reads SQTIHQWPATLVQPVGSPLSLECTVEGTSNPNLYWYRQAAGRGLQLLFYSVGIGQISSEVPQNLSASRPQDRQFILSSKKLLLSDSGFYLCAWSVQTQTYEQYFGPGTRLTVT.

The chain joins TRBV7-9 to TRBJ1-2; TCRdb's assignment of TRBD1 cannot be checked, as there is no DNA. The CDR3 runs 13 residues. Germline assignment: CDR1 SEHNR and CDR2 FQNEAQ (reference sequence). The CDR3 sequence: CASSNDWGYGYTF.

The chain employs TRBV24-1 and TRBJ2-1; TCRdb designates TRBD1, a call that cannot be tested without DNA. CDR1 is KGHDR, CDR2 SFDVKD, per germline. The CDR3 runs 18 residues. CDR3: CATSEGYRGPSKYNEQFF.

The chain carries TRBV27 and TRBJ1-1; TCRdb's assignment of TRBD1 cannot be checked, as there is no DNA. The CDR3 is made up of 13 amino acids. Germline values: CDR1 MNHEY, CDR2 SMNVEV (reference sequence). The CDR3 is CASRFGTLLEAFF.

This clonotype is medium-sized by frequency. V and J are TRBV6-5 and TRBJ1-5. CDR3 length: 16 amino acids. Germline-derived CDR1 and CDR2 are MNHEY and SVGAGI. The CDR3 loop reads CASSYSGLPPRQPQHF.

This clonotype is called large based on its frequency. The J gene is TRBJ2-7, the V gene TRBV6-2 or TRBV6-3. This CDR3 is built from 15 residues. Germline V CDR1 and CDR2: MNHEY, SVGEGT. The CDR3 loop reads CASSQPDGSSYEQYF.

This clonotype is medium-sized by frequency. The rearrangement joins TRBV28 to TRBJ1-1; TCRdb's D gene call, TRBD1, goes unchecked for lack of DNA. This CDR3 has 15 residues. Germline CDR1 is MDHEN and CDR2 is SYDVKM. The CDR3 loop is CASSRTGAMNTEAFF.

CDR3 region: CSARDRGYQETQYF. The rearrangement links TRBV20-1 to TRBJ2-5; the D call from TCRdb, TRBD1, cannot be confirmed without DNA. The CDR3 covers 14 residues. The germline V gene has CDR1 DFQATT and CDR2 SNEGSKA (reference sequence).

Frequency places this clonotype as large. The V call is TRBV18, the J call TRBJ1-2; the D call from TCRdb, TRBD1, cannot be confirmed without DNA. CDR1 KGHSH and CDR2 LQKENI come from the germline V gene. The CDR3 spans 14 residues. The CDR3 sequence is CASSPRTRHYGYTF.

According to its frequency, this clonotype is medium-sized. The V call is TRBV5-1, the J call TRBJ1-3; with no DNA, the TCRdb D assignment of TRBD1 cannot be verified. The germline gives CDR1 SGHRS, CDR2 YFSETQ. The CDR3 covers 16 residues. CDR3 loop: CASSSGTGGTGNTIYF.

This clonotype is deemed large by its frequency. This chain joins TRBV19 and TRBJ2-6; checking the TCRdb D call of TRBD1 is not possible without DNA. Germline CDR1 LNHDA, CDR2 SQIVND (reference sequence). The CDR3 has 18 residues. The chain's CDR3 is CASSILTGGASGANVLTF.

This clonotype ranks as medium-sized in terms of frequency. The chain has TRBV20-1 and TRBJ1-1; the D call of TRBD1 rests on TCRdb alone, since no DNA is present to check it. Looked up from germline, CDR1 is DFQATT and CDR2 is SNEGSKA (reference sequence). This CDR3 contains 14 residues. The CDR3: CSARDRTGNTEAFF.

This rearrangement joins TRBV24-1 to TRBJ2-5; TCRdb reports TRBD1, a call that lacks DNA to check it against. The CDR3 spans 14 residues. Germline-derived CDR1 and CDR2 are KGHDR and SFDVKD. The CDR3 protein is CATSDFSGSETQYF.